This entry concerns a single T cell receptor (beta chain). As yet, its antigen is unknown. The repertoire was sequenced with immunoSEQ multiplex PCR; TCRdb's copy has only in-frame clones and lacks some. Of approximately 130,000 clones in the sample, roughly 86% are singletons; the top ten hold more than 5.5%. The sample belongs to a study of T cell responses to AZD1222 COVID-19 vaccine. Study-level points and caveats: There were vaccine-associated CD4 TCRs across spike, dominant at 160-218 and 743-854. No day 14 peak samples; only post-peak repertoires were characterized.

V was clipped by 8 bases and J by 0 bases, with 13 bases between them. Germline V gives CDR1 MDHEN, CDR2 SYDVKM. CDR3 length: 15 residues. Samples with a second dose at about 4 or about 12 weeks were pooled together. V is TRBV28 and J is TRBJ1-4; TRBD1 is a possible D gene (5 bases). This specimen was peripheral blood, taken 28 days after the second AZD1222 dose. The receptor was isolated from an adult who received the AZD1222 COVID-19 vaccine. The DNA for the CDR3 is TGTGCCAGCGGATCAGGACAAGCAACTAATGAAAAACTGTTTTTT. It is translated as CASGSGQATNEKLFF.